The text below deals with one TCR beta chain. Original methodology: Reference gene primer amplification yielded estimated nucleated cell counts. Sequenced by immunoSEQ multiplex PCR; TCRdb stores in-frame clones only, minus some. V and J calls and clone size are given by that table; D and trimming were obtained from the DNA. The sample has fewer than 150,000 clones; 70% to 80% are singletons. This record comes from a study of blood T cell repertoires in COVID-19. Across the whole study: Samples came from the United States, Italy and Spain, spanning acute and convalescent COVID-19. T cells, B-cell-depleted T cells, or PBMCs provided the cDNA or gDNA that served as material.

The V gene's germline CDR1 is DFQATT and CDR2 SNEGSKA (reference sequence). The CDR3 length is 13 residues. The V end lost 3 bases, the J end lost 0 bases, and 6 bases lay between the germline ends. The chain is built from TRBV20-1 and TRBJ1-3, with D unclear. This TCR derives from a man aged 70 or older with acute or convalescent COVID-19. The sample was peripheral blood. For the CDR3, the DNA is TGCAGTGCTAGTGCACACTCTGGAAACACCATATATTTT. As protein: CSASAHSGNTIYF.